This record covers a single TCR beta chain. What it binds is unknown. Profiling relied on immunoSEQ multiplex PCR, and the TCRdb table lists in-frame clones only, not all of them. The sample lists about 2.3 million clones; 85% to 95% were seen once. These data belong to a study of shared clonotypes between healthy human individuals. Study results and limitations: Despite large depth, sorted-subset datasets appeared incompletely sequenced. Limited genetic and exposure-history diversity came from having few donors. Sampling involved blood alone; tissue repertoires likely differ. For naive CD4 cells, roughly 4.6% of clonotypes were shared across four donors.

Germline V lookup: CDR1 MNHEY, CDR2 SMNVEV (reference sequence). Trimming took off 6 bases at V and 1 base at J, with 9 bases between the two ends. This CDR3 is built from 14 residues. The rearrangement uses TRBV27 and TRBJ2-2, with D possibly TRBD2 on 5 matching bases. This TCR came from a man between 18 and 35 years old in good health. Some clones in this sample may be carry-over from other donors' samples. Material for sequencing was naive CD4+ T cells from PBMCs. This sample's subset: CD45RA+ positively selected. CDR3 DNA sequence: TGTGCCAGCAGGGACTGGGGGAACACCGGGGAGCTGTTTTTT. This translates into CASRDWGNTGELFF.